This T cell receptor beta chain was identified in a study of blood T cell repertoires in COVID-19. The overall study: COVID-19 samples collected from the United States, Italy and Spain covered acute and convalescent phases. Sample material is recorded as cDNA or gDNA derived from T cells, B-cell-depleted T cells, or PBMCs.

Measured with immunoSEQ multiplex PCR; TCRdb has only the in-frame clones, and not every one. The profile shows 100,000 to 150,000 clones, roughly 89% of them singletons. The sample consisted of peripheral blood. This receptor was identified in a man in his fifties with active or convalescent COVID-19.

In DNA, the CDR3 is TGTGCCAGCAGCCAAGATCCAGTTGAAAAACTGTTTTTT. Translation: CASSQDPVEKLFF. This chain links TRBV14 with TRBJ1-4, with no clear D. The CDR3 contains 13 residues. V lost 0 bases, J lost 7 bases, and 6 bases lay in between. Germline CDR1 and CDR2: SGHDN and FVKESK.